Below, 10 T cell receptor beta chains from the same sample are listed, as sequenced in a study of blood T cell repertoires in COVID-19. Data came from immunoSEQ multiplex PCR; TCRdb stores just in-frame clones and leaves some out. The profile covers hundreds of thousands of clones, with approximately 91% appearing a single time and about 6.3% taken by the ten largest. Sequenced material: peripheral blood. The receptors derive from a man aged 55 to 69 who had recovered from COVID-19.

This clone was seen only once. This sequence joins TRBV5-1 and TRBJ1-1, with a possible D match to TRBD1 (6 bases). This CDR3 is built from 19 residues. V was trimmed by 1 base and J by 1 base, leaving 23 bases between them. Germline assignment: CDR1 SGHRS and CDR2 YFSETQ. The DNA for the CDR3 is TGCGCCAGCAGCTTGTTTTCAGGGGCCCAACCCCCTTCGAACACTGAAGCTTTCTTT. This encodes CASSLFSGAQPPSNTEAFF.

The chain links TRBV9 to TRBJ1-1, with D possibly being TRBD1 (5 bases). The V gene lost 3 bases and the J gene lost 5 bases, with 14 bases spanning the gap. Per germline, CDR1 SGDLS and CDR2 YYNGEE. This CDR3 spans 14 amino acids. CDR3 region: CASSAGHLGTEAFF. CDR3 bases: TGTGCCAGCAGCGCTGGACACCTGGGGACTGAAGCTTTCTTT.

This CDR3 reads CASSLGRDEQFF. CDR3 nucleotides: TGTGCCAGCAGCTTAGGGAGGGATGAGCAGTTCTTC. The chain combines TRBV11-3 with TRBJ2-1, with a possible D match to TRBD2 (6 bases). This CDR3 has 12 residues. V was shortened by 1 base and J by 8 bases, with 6 bases between the two germline ends. Germline values: CDR1 SGHNT, CDR2 YENEEA.

J is TRBJ1-6 and V is TRBV14, with TRBD1 matching over 9 bases. The V segment lost 4 bases and the J segment 7 bases; nucleotides outside the gene matches: 5. Germline lookup yields CDR1 SGHDN and CDR2 FVKESK. CDR3 size: 15 residues. The CDR3, as DNA: TGTGCCAGCAGCCGACAGGGGGTTTCGAATTCACCCCTCCACTTT. Translation gives CASSRQGVSNSPLHF.

The chain uses TRBV9 and TRBJ2-3; D possibly corresponds to TRBD2 (6 bases). Per germline, CDR1 SGDLS and CDR2 YYNGEE. Deletions cut 4 bases from V and 3 bases from J, with 9 bases between. This CDR3 comprises 13 residues. CDR3 amino acids: CASSYLATDTQYF. The CDR3 coding sequence is TGTGCCAGCAGCTACCTAGCGACAGATACGCAGTATTTT.

The V call is TRBV3-1 (or the pseudogene TRBV3-2), the J call TRBJ2-2; 9 nucleotides agree with TRBD2. CDR3 length: 15 residues. The germline V gene has CDR1 LGHDT and CDR2 YNNKEL (reference sequence). Trimming took 4 bases from V and 4 from J; bases not matched to a gene: 4. Written as DNA, the CDR3 is TGTGCCAGCAGCCCCCGCGGGGGGGCCACCGGGGAGCTGTTTTTT. Amino acids: CASSPRGGATGELFF.

V usage is TRBV27 and J usage is TRBJ1-4; tentatively, D is TRBD1 (5 bases). Trimming cost V 5 bases and J 5 bases, with 15 bases left between them. Germline values: CDR1 MNHEY, CDR2 SMNVEV (reference sequence). The CDR3 loop spans 15 amino acids. The CDR3 nucleotides read TGTGCCAGCAGTCTGGACAACCGTCGGAATGAAAAACTGTTTTTT. This sequence encodes CASSLDNRRNEKLFF.

The rearrangement joins TRBV19 to TRBJ1-5; D may be TRBD1 (5 bases). Germline V gene sequence: CDR1 LNHDA, CDR2 SQIVND (reference sequence). The CDR3 is made up of 16 amino acids. Between the trimmed V and J ends, which lost 8 bases and 0 bases, there was a span of 17 bases. The CDR3 sequence is CASANPGGISNQPQHF. In DNA form, the CDR3 reads TGTGCCAGTGCAAACCCGGGGGGGATTAGCAATCAGCCCCAGCATTTT.

V is TRBV28 and J is TRBJ1-5; 11 bases are a match to TRBD1. The CDR3 loop spans 17 amino acids. Germline lookup yields CDR1 MDHEN and CDR2 SYDVKM. The V and J ends lost 6 bases and 1 base, in that order; junction bases with no gene match: 8. CDR3 nucleotides: TGTGCCAGCAGGACCGGGACAGGGGGGGTCAGCAATCAGCCCCAGCATTTT. Amino acids: CASRTGTGGVSNQPQHF. Combining the CDR3 with reference TRBV28 and TRBJ1-5 gives the whole variable domain DVKVTQSSRYLVKRTGEKVFLECVQDMDHENMFWYRQDPGLGLRLIYFSYDVKMKEKGDIPEGYSVSREKKERFSLILESASTNQTSMYLCASRTGTGGVSNQPQHFGDGTRLSIL.

The rearrangement links TRBV19 to TRBJ2-7; 7 nucleotides match TRBD1. The CDR3 is 15 amino acids. V shed 11 bases, J shed 5 bases, and the junction held 18 bases outside the gene matches. In germline, CDR1 is LNHDA, CDR2 SQIVND (reference sequence). This CDR3 reads CAGAKGAGSFHEQYF. Written as DNA, the CDR3 is TGTGCCGGCGCTAAGGGGGCAGGTTCCTTCCACGAGCAGTACTTC.